This TCR beta chain derives from a study of precursors of human CD4 cytotoxic T cells (dated by TCRdb to 2016 to 2019). With respect to the entire study: In total, CD4+ memory subsets from around 15 donors went into the bulk TCR-seq analysis. Sequences for both the TCRalpha and TCRbeta chains came out of the TCR-seq analysis of 13 to 15 donors (table S7). Here is what the overall study found, with its caveats: According to the authors, an observational design in humans cannot definitively determine the direction of differentiation between precursor and effector cells. IL-7Rhigh and IL-7R- TEMRA subsets showed more restricted TCR repertoires, with lower diversity and more expanded clonotypes, than TCM and TEM subsets. A larger fraction of IL-7Rhigh TEMRA clonotypes than of TEM or TCM clonotypes was made up of expanded effector clonotypes. Only about 95% of the 14 donors were included in some bulk TCR-seq comparisons, which suggests that not every subset was available for every donor.

Bulk UMI-based TCR sequencing was performed on four sorted CD4+ memory subsets (TCM, TEM, IL-7Rhigh TEMRA, IL-7R- TEMRA) to test a precursor-effector relationship among CD4 cytotoxic T cells. The cells came from peripheral blood mononuclear cells that had been isolated from human blood. The sequencing machine was an Illumina MiSeq. The study's processing was this. The Shannon-Wiener index, computed in VDJtools, was used to measure repertoire diversity. TCRbeta clonotypes with a clonotype frequency of at least 3 were defined as expanded. Starting from the raw public reads, TCRdb applied fastp trimming at Q25, assembled clones with MiXCR and retained in-frame beta chains. Each entry merges the rows of one CDR3 protein and shows their most common DNA and genes. TCRdb, not the original authors, processed these V and J calls. The sample yields about 780 distinct CDR3 sequences; 15% to 20% were counted once. Of the sample, over 10% falls within the top ten clones.

As to this clonotype: What this receptor recognizes is not known. No quality values exist for individual bases; no much larger clone is one base distant.

V is cut by 5 bases and J by 4 bases, and the space between the germline ends is 9 bases. Including cysteine and phenylalanine, the CDR3 has 13 amino acids. The kept DNA is CDR3 alone, 39 bases in frame from the first base. The germline V gene provides CDR1 SGHVS and CDR2 FQNEAQ. The clonotype was recovered from a human donor in good health. Sample: memory CD4+ T cells from blood (PBMCs). The chain employs TRBV7-8 and TRBJ1-3, with the identity of the D gene unclear. This receptor has the CDR3 CASSQQTGNTIYF. The bases read TGTGCCAGCAGCCAACAAACGGGAAACACCATATATTTT. Full variable domain (CDR3 extended with the reference TRBV7-8 and TRBJ1-3 proteins): GAGVSQSPRYKVAKRGQDVALRCDPISGHVSLFWYQQALGQGPEFLTYFQNEAQLDKSGLPSDRFFAERPEGSVSTLKIQRTQQEDSAVYLCASSQQTGNTIYFGEGSWLTVV.